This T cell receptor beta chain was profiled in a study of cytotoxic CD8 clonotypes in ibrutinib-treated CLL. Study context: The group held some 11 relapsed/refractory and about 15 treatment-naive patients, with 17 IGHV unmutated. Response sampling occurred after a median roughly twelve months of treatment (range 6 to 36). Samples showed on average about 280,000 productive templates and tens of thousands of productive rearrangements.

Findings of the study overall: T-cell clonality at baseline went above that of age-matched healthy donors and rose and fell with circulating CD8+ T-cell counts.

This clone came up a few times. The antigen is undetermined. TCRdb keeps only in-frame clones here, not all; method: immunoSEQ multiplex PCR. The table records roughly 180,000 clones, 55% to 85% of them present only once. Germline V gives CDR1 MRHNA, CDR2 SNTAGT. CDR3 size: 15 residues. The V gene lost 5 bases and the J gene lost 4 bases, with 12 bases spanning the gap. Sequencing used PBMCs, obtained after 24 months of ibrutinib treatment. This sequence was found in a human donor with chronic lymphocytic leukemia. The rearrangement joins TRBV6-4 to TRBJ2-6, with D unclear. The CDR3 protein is CASSPARSGANVLTF. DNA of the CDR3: TGTGCCAGCAGTCCCGCGAGGTCGGGGGCCAACGTCCTGACTTTC.